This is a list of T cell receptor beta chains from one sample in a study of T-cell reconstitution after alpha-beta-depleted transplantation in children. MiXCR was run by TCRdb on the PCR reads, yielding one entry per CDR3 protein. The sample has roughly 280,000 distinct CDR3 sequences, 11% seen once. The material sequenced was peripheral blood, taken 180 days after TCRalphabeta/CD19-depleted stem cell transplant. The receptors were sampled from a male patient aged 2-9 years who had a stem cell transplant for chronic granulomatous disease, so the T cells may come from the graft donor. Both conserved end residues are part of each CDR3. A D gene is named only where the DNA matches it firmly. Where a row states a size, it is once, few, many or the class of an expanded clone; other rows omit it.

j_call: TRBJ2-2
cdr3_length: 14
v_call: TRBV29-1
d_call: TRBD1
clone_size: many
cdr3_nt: TGCAGCGCCGCCCGGGACAGGGGAACCGGGGAGCTGTTTTTT
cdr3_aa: CSAARDRGTGELFF

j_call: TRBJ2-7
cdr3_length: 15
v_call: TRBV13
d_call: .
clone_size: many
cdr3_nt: TGTGCCAGCAGCCCCGGAGGGGGCTCTCGCTACGAGCAGTACTTC
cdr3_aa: CASSPGGGSRYEQYF

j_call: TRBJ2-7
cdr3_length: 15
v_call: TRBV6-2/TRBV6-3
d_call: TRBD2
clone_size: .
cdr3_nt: TGTGCCAGCAGCGTAACGGGGGAGGGGCCCTACGAGCAGTACTTC
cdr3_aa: CASSVTGEGPYEQYF

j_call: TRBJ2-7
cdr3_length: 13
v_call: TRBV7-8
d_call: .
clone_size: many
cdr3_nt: TGTGCCAGCAGCTTTCCGAGCTCCTACGAGCAGTACTTC
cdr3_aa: CASSFPSSYEQYF

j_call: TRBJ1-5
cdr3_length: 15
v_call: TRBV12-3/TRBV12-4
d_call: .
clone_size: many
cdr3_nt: TGTGCCAGCAGTTTTTCCTCCTTGGACAATCAGCCCCAGCATTTT
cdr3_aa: CASSFSSLDNQPQHF

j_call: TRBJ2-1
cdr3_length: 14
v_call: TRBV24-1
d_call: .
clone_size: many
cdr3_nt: TGTGCCACCAGTGCCAAGTCGACAGGTAGCGAGCAGTTCTTC
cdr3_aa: CATSAKSTGSEQFF

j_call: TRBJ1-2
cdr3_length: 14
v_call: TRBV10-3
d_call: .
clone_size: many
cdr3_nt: TGTGCCATCAGTGAAAATGGGCAGGGAAGGGACTACACCTTC
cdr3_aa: CAISENGQGRDYTF

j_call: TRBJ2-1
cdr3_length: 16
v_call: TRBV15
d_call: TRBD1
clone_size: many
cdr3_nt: TGTGCCACCAGGGGAGGTGGACAGGGCTACTACAATGAGCAGTTCTTC
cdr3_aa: CATRGGGQGYYNEQFF

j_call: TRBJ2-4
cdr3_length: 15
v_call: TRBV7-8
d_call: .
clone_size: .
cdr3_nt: TGTGCCAGCAGCCGCGCCCCGGGAATGAAAAACATTCAGTACTTC
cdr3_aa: CASSRAPGMKNIQYF

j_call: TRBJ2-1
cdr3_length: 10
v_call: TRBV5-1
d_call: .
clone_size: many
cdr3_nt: TGCGCCAGCGGGGGTAATGAGCAGTTCTTC
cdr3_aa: CASGGNEQFF

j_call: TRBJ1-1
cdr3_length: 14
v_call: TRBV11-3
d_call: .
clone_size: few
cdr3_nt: TGTGCCAGCAGCTTAGATTATAGAAACACTGAAGCTTTCTTT
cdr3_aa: CASSLDYRNTEAFF

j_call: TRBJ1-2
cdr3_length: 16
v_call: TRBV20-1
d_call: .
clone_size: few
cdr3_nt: TGCAGTGCTAACCCCCCCGGGGGCAGGGCTAACTATGGCTACACCTTC
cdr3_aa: CSANPPGGRANYGYTF

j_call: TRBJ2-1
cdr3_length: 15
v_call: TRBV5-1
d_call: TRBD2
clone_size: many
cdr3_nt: TGCGCCAGCAGCTTGATGGGACTAGGGTACAATGAGCAGTTCTTC
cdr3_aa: CASSLMGLGYNEQFF

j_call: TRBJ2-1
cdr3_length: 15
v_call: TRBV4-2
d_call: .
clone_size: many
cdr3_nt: TGTGCCAGCAGCCAAGATCTACTAGCAGGGAATGAGCAGTTCTTC
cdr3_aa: CASSQDLLAGNEQFF

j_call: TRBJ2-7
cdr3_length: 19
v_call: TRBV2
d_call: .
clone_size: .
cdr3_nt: TGTGCCAGCAGTGTGAACTACCCCCTACCTGCGGGTTCCCCCTACGAGCAGTACTTC
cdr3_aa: CASSVNYPLPAGSPYEQYF

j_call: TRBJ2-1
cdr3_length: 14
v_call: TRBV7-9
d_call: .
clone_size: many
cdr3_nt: TGTGCCAGCAGCCCGGAGAGCCTCAGAGGACTTTTGTTCTTC
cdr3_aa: CASSPESLRGLLFF

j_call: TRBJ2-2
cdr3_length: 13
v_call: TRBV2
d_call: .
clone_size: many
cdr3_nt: TGTGCCAGCAGTGTCTACCTCACCGGGGAGCTGTTTTTT
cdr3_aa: CASSVYLTGELFF

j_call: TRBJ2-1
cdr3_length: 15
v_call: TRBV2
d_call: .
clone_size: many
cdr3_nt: TGTGCCAGCAGTGGCCTTACAGGGAGAGCGGGTGAGCAGTTCTTC
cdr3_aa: CASSGLTGRAGEQFF

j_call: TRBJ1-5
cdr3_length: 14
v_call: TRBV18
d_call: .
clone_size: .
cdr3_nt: TGTGCCAGCTCGGTGGGCAGGGCCAATCAGCCCCAGCATTTT
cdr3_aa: CASSVGRANQPQHF

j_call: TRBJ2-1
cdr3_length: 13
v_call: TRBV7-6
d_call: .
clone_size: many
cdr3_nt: TGTGCCAGCGTGGGGGACTCCTACAATGAGCAGTTCTTC
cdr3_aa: CASVGDSYNEQFF

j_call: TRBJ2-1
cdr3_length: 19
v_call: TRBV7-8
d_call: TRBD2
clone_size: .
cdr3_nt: TGTGCCAGCAGCTCACCTCACGGGACTAGCTCTCCTTCATCCCCTGAGCAGTTCTTC
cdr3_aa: CASSSPHGTSSPSSPEQFF

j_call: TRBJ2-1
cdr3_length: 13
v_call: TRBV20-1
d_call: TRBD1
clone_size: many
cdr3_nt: TGCAGTGCTCTAAGGGACAGGGGAAATGAGCAGTTCTTC
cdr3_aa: CSALRDRGNEQFF

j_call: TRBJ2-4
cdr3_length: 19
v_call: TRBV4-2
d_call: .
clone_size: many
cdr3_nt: TGTGCCAGCAGCGACCCCGGGACCGGGGCCCTCGGGGCCAAAAACATTCAGTACTTC
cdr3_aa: CASSDPGTGALGAKNIQYF

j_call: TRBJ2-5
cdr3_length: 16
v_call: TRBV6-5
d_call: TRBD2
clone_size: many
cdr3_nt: TGTGCCAGCAGTTACCGCCGGGACTATAGACAAGAGACCCAGTACTTC
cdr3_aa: CASSYRRDYRQETQYF

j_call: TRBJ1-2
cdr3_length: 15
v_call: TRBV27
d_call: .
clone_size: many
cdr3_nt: TGTGCCAGCAGTCCTCGGGCCGGGGGAAGTTTGGGCTACACCTTC
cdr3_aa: CASSPRAGGSLGYTF

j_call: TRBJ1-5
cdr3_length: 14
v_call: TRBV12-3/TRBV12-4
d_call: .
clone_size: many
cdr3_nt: TGTGCCAGCAGTTTAGATGGGGAGGGGGAGCCCCAGCATTTT
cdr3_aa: CASSLDGEGEPQHF

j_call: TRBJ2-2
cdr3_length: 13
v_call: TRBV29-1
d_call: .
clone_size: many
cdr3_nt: TGCAGCGTTGTACGGACGAACACCGGGGAGCTGTTTTTT
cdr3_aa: CSVVRTNTGELFF

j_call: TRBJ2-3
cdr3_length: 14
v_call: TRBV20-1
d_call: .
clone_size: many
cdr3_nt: TGCAGTGCTAGAAAGGACGGGGCCACAGATACGCAGTATTTT
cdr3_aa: CSARKDGATDTQYF

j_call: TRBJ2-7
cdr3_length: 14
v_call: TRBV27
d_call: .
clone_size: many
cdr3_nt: TGTGCCAGCAGTTGGGGTGGCCCCCCCTACGAGCAGTACTTC
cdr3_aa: CASSWGGPPYEQYF